This TCR beta chain was documented in a study of CD8 T cells in Susac syndrome. RNA in amounts of about 0.45 to 1 ug was reverse transcribed with random hexamers. MiXCR was run by TCRdb on the immunoSEQ multiplex PCR reads, yielding one entry per CDR3 protein. The sample consists of some 100,000 distinct CDR3 sequences, around 90% of them appearing once. The individuals used as controls were healthy donors who had been matched for both age and sex. Negative isolation yielded the CD8+ and CD4+ T cells, while FACS enriched the TEMRA cells. This CDR3 has 12 amino acids. The germline V and J ends were trimmed by 8 bases and 5 bases, with 10 bases remaining between them. Germline values: CDR1 SEHNR, CDR2 FQNEAQ (reference sequence).

This sequence originates from a human donor in good health. Sequences were obtained from CD8+ T cells from PBMCs. The chain has TRBV7-9 and TRBJ2-1, with D maybe TRBD2 (7 bases). The CDR3 sequence is CASGRGNNEQFF. DNA for the CDR3: TGTGCCAGCGGGAGGGGGAACAATGAGCAGTTCTTC.